Each of the 21 T cell receptor beta chains below was sequenced from the same sample in a study of blood T cell repertoires in COVID-19. The repertoire was sequenced with immunoSEQ multiplex PCR; TCRdb's copy has only in-frame clones and lacks some. The sample has roughly 180,000 clones; about 86% are singletons. The sample consisted of peripheral blood. All receptors come from a young man with acute or convalescent COVID-19.

The genes are TRBV30 and TRBJ2-1, with TRBD1 matching 9 bases. This CDR3 has 16 residues. Trimming cost V 5 bases and J 6 bases; bases outside gene matches: 14. Germline V gives CDR1 GTSNPN, CDR2 SVGIG (reference sequence). CDR3 sequence (DNA): TGTGCCTGGCATCGACCCGGGACAGGGTTAGCCAATGAGCAGTTCTTC. Its translation: CAWHRPGTGLANEQFF. The variable domain in full, with the rest retrieved from reference TRBV30 and TRBJ2-1, is SQTIHQWPATLVQPVGSPLSLECTVEGTSNPNLYWYRQAAGRGLQLLFYSVGIGQISSEVPQNLSASRPQDRQFILSSKKLLLSDSGFYLCAWHRPGTGLANEQFFGPGTRLTVL.

The chain employs TRBV6-1 and TRBJ1-2; 7 positions agree with TRBD1. V was clipped by 4 bases and J by 2 bases; unmatched bases: 10. This CDR3 region has 16 residues. Germline CDR1 is MNHNS and CDR2 is SASEGT. CDR3 sequence (DNA): TGTGCCAGCAGTGCCAGACAGGGCTCCTTAAACTATGGCTACACCTTC. Protein: CASSARQGSLNYGYTF.

This clone came up once. The V gene is TRBV19, the J gene TRBJ2-5, with 7 nucleotides matching TRBD1. The CDR3 is 14 residues long. Germline CDR1 is LNHDA and CDR2 is SQIVND (reference sequence). Unmatched junction bases numbered 4, after V lost 1 base and J lost 5 bases. CDR3 amino acids: CASSIVGGEETQYF. As DNA, the CDR3 is TGTGCCAGTAGTATAGTAGGGGGCGAGGAGACCCAGTACTTC.

The chain couples TRBV19 to TRBJ1-5; 7 bases match TRBD1. Germline CDR1 is LNHDA and CDR2 is SQIVND (reference sequence). V lost 5 bases, J lost 4 bases, and 8 bases stayed unmatched. This CDR3 region has 15 residues. CDR3 bases: TGTGCCAGTAGTCCGGCAGGCAGGGGGAATCAGCCCCAGCATTTT. It is translated as CASSPAGRGNQPQHF.

The rearrangement uses TRBV13 and TRBJ2-1; TRBD1 is a possible D gene (5 bases). Trimming shortened V by 0 bases and J by 3 bases, and 9 bases separated the two germline ends. The CDR3 spans 15 residues. Germline CDR1 reads PRHDT; CDR2 reads FYEKMQ (reference sequence). CDR3 in DNA: TGTGCCAGCAGCTTAGGGGTGCAGGGCTACAATGAGCAGTTCTTC. This translates into CASSLGVQGYNEQFF.

J is TRBJ2-7 and V is TRBV24-1; TRBD1 aligns across 10 bases. Per the germline V gene, CDR1 is KGHDR and CDR2 is SFDVKD. The CDR3 has 14 residues. V dropped 4 bases and J dropped 4; count of bases not matched to a gene: 3. The DNA of the CDR3 is TGTGCCACCAGTGACGGGGGACAGGGGTACGAGCAGTACTTC. This encodes CATSDGGQGYEQYF.

This chain connects TRBV19 to TRBJ2-7; D is ambiguous. V gave up 5 bases and J gave up 0 bases, with 11 bases separating them. There are 14 residues in the CDR3. From germline, CDR1 is LNHDA and CDR2 SQIVND (reference sequence). This CDR3 is CASSFSGASYEQYV. In DNA form, the CDR3 reads TGTGCCAGTAGTTTTTCCGGAGCCTCCTACGAGCAGTACGTC.

J is TRBJ2-1 and V is TRBV10-3; D may be TRBD1 (5 bases). Germline CDR1 is ENHRY and CDR2 is SYGVKD. V shed 6 bases and J shed 0 bases, with 12 bases lying between them. The CDR3 extends over 15 amino acids. DNA of the CDR3: TGTGCCATCAGAGGGGTCGAGAGCTCCTACAATGAGCAGTTCTTC. This encodes CAIRGVESSYNEQFF.

The chain is built from TRBV28 and TRBJ2-2, with D possibly matching TRBD1 (5 bases). The CDR3 is 14 residues long. V was pared by 7 bases and J by 5 bases, with 14 bases between. Germline CDR1 and CDR2: MDHEN and SYDVKM. CDR3 nucleotides: TGTGCCAGCATGAGATTCAGGGTGACCGGGGAGCTGTTTTTT. Protein product: CASMRFRVTGELFF. The variable domain in full, with the rest retrieved from reference TRBV28 and TRBJ2-2, is DVKVTQSSRYLVKRTGEKVFLECVQDMDHENMFWYRQDPGLGLRLIYFSYDVKMKEKGDIPEGYSVSREKKERFSLILESASTNQTSMYLCASMRFRVTGELFFGEGSRLTVL.

The chain recombines TRBV7-9 with TRBJ2-5, with D possibly TRBD1 on 6 matching bases. This CDR3 has 15 residues. In germline, CDR1 is SEHNR, CDR2 FQNEAQ (reference sequence). Trimming removed 5 bases at V and 4 bases at J, with 17 bases between. CDR3 sequence (DNA): TGTGCCAGCAGCAAAGAGTCAGGGGTCCGAGAGACCCAGTACTTC. Amino acid sequence: CASSKESGVRETQYF.

The chain uses TRBV7-3 and TRBJ2-2; 8 positions agree with TRBD2. V lost 5 bases and J lost 5; bases outside the gene matches: 10. The CDR3 consists of 16 residues. The germline gives CDR1 SGHTA, CDR2 FQGTGA. The DNA of the CDR3 is TGTGCCAGCAGCCCCCCATTGGCGGGGGGTACCGGGGAGCTGTTTTTT. Its translation is CASSPPLAGGTGELFF.

The chain joins TRBV5-1 to TRBJ1-1, with 8 bases matching TRBD1. The junction had 9 bases not matched to a gene; V was cut back by 4 bases and J by 1 base. CDR3 size: 16 residues. Germline CDR1 SGHRS, CDR2 YFSETQ. CDR3 bases: TGCGCCAGCAGCAAGCCGACAGGGGACCGGAACACTGAAGCTTTCTTT. Translating gives CASSKPTGDRNTEAFF.

V is TRBV30 and J is TRBJ1-4; 11 bases match TRBD1. The germline V gene encodes CDR1 GTSNPN and CDR2 SVGIG (reference sequence). Trimming at V came to 1 base and at J to 7 bases, leaving 11 bases not matched to a gene. The CDR3 is made up of 17 amino acids. The CDR3 loop is CAWSAHPGTGGIEKLFF. The CDR3 bases are TGTGCCTGGAGTGCACACCCCGGGACAGGGGGTATTGAAAAACTGTTTTTT.

The rearrangement uses TRBV5-8 and TRBJ2-7, with D perhaps matching TRBD1 (6 bases). This CDR3 region has 14 residues. With 3 bases removed from V and 1 base from J, the gap between germline ends came to 11 bases. Germline lookup yields CDR1 SGHTS and CDR2 YDEGEE. CDR3 sequence reads: CASSWAQGSYEQYV. CDR3 DNA sequence: TGTGCCAGCAGCTGGGCTCAGGGGTCCTACGAGCAGTACGTC.

The gene calls are TRBV7-3 and TRBJ2-1, with TRBD2 matching 9 bases. In germline, CDR1 is SGHTA, CDR2 FQGTGA. CDR3 length: 18 residues. V was pared by 5 bases and J by 5 bases, with 16 bases of the junction left unmatched. CDR3 DNA sequence: TGTGCCAGCAGCCTAAACCCCGGTGGACTAGCGTCGAACAATGAGCAGTTCTTC. Translating gives CASSLNPGGLASNNEQFF.

V is TRBV28 and J is TRBJ1-1; no clear D. The germline V gene encodes CDR1 MDHEN and CDR2 SYDVKM. Trimming took off 3 bases at V and 5 bases at J, with 4 bases between the two ends. CDR3 size: 11 residues. The CDR3 bases are TGTGCCAGCAGTTTCGGGACTGAAGCTTTCTTT. Translation gives CASSFGTEAFF.

The rearrangement uses TRBV5-1 and TRBJ1-5; 7 bases are a match to TRBD1. The germline V gene has CDR1 SGHRS and CDR2 YFSETQ. This CDR3 has 16 amino acids. The junction had 9 bases not matched to a gene; V was cut back by 3 bases and J by 3 bases. The CDR3 nucleotides are TGCGCCAGCAGCTGCGAACGACAGGGATCCAATCAGCCCCAGCATTTT. Residues: CASSCERQGSNQPQHF.

This clone was seen a handful of times. The chain recombines TRBV2 with TRBJ2-5; 11 bases are shared with TRBD1. Unmatched junction bases numbered 3, after V lost 4 bases and J lost 5 bases. CDR1 and CDR2 from the germline V gene are SNHLY and FYNNEI. CDR3 length equals 14 residues. In nucleotides, the CDR3 is TGTGCCAGCAGTGGATGGACAGGGGGCGAGACCCAGTACTTC. Protein product: CASSGWTGGETQYF. Looking up the rest from reference TRBV2 and TRBJ2-5 gives the full variable domain: EPEVTQTPSHQVTQMGQEVILRCVPISNHLYFYWYRQILGQKVEFLVSFYNNEISEKSEIFDDQFSVERPDGSNFTLKIRSTKLEDSAMYFCASSGWTGGETQYFGPGTRLLVL.

The V call is TRBV6-4, the J call TRBJ1-1, with 9 bases that match TRBD1. The CDR3 runs to 15 residues. Germline loops: CDR1 MRHNA, CDR2 SNTAGT. V lost 5 bases and J lost 4; bases outside the gene matches: 8. CDR3 coding DNA: TGTGCCAGCAGTAAATCCGGGACAGGGTCCACTGAAGCTTTCTTT. Protein product: CASSKSGTGSTEAFF.

The chain carries TRBV6-5 and TRBJ1-3, with D perhaps TRBD1 (6 bases). The ends were cut back, 5 bases at V and 1 base at J, with 12 bases in the middle. Germline CDR1 and CDR2: MNHEY and SVGAGI. This CDR3 is built from 15 residues. DNA of the CDR3: TGTGCCAGCAGTAACGACAGGACATCTGGAAACACCATATATTTT. It translates to CASSNDRTSGNTIYF.

V and J are TRBV7-2 and TRBJ2-1, with 9 positions matching TRBD2. The CDR3 runs to 16 residues. Germline V gene lookup returns CDR1 SGHTA and CDR2 FQGNSA. V dropped 4 bases and J dropped 3; count of bases not matched to a gene: 7. The CDR3 nucleotides read TGTGCCAGCAGCTCTAGCGGGGCGTCTCGCTACAATGAGCAGTTCTTC. Its translation is CASSSSGASRYNEQFF. The whole variable domain, remainder taken from reference TRBV7-2 and TRBJ2-1, is GAGVSQSPSNKVTEKGKDVELRCDPISGHTALYWYRQSLGQGLEFLIYFQGNSAPDKSGLPSDRFSAERTGGSVSTLTIQRTQQEDSAVYLCASSSSGASRYNEQFFGPGTRLTVL.